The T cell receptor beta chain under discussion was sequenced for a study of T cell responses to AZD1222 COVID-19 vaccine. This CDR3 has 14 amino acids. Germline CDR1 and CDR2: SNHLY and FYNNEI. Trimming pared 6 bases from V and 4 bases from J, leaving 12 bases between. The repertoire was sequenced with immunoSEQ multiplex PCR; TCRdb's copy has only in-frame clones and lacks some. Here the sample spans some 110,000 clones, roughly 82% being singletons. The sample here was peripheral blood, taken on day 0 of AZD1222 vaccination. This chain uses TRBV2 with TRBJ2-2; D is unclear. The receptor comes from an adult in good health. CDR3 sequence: CASRPGPVTGELFF. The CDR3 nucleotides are TGTGCCAGCAGACCCGGACCTGTCACCGGGGAGCTGTTTTTT.